Listed below are T cell receptor beta chains from one sample, sequenced in a study of beta chain bispecific antibodies for T cell cancers. Antigen specificity for these receptors is unknown. TCRdb redid the calling of the 5' RACE reads with MiXCR, one entry per CDR3 protein. The sample yields 7,000 to 9,500 distinct CDR3 sequences, less than 2.5% seen once. The input for sequencing was T cells from a healthy donor cultured with Jurkat leukemia cells, taken from a culture containing an anti-CD19 bispecific antibody. These receptors were collected from a human donor in good health. Some clones in this sample may be carry-over from other donors' samples. CDR3s include the opening cysteine and the closing phenylalanine or tryptophan. Each record gives: J gene, D gene, clone size, V gene, CDR3 DNA, CDR3 protein. D genes are given only for firm matches. Expanded clones get a size class; other rows say once, few or many, or leave the size out.

TRBJ1-1	TRBD1	many	TRBV5-1	TGCGCCAGCAGCGGGGGACAGGGAATGAACACTGAAGCTTTCTTT	CASSGGQGMNTEAFF
TRBJ1-1	.	many	TRBV19	TGTGCCAGTAGTATCTCCACGAACACTGAAGCTTTCTTT	CASSISTNTEAFF
TRBJ1-2	TRBD1	many	TRBV20-1	TGCAGAGTATCTAAAATTGACGGACAGGACTATGGCTACACCTTC	CRVSKIDGQDYGYTF
TRBJ1-1	.	many	TRBV4-1	TGCGCCAGCAGCCACGGGGACTACACTGAAGCTTTCTTT	CASSHGDYTEAFF
TRBJ2-1	.	.	TRBV3-1	TGTGCCAGCATCCACAGGGACCGGGCAATAAGTTCCTACAATGAGCAGTTCTTC	CASIHRDRAISSYNEQFF
TRBJ2-1	.	many	TRBV2	TGTGCCAGCACGCCGGGAGATGAGCAGTTCTTC	CASTPGDEQFF
TRBJ1-5	.	many	TRBV10-3	TGTGCCATCAGTGAGTCGGGATTGGAGCCCCAGCATTTT	CAISESGLEPQHF
TRBJ2-7	TRBD1	many	TRBV5-6	TGTGCCAGCAGCTTGGGGGACAGCCTCTACGAGCAGTACTTC	CASSLGDSLYEQYF
TRBJ1-2	.	many	TRBV30	TGTGCCTGGAGAAAAGGGTATGGCTACACCTTC	CAWRKGYGYTF
TRBJ1-1	.	.	TRBV19	TGTGCCAGTAGTATAGCCCTGACTAAAGGCACTGAAGCTTTCTTT	CASSIALTKGTEAFF
TRBJ2-7	TRBD1	medium-sized	TRBV4-1	TGCGCCAGCAGCCAAGTGGGTAGGGACAGGGGTGTTTACGAGCAGTACTTC	CASSQVGRDRGVYEQYF
TRBJ2-5	TRBD1	many	TRBV27	TGTGCCAGCAGTCCAGGACAGGCGCAAGAGACCCAGTACTTC	CASSPGQAQETQYF
TRBJ1-5	TRBD1	many	TRBV5-6	TGTGCCAGCAGCTTGTGGGACAGGGCCTATCAGCCCCAGCATTTT	CASSLWDRAYQPQHF
TRBJ1-1	.	.	TRBV7-6	TGTGCCAGCAGCCTTCAACCGGGGAACACTGAAGCTTTCTTT	CASSLQPGNTEAFF
TRBJ1-5	.	many	TRBV4-1	TGCGCCAGCAGCCAAGATAGGGTCTGGCGACTGAACAATCAGCCCCAGCATTTT	CASSQDRVWRLNNQPQHF
TRBJ1-5	.	.	TRBV5-6	TGTGCCAGCAGCTTACAGGGTAGACGGCCCCAGCATTTT	CASSLQGRRPQHF
TRBJ2-5	TRBD1	many	TRBV5-6	TGTGCCAGCAGCTGGGGGACAGGGGGCTACGGAGAGACCCAGTACTTC	CASSWGTGGYGETQYF
TRBJ1-1	.	many	TRBV6-6	TGTGCCAGCAGCTGGAGGAGCGACACTGAAGCTTTCTTT	CASSWRSDTEAFF
TRBJ1-1	.	many	TRBV19	TGTGCCAGTAGTATGGGGGAGAACACTGAAGCTTTCTTT	CASSMGENTEAFF
TRBJ2-7	.	many	TRBV9	TGTGCCAGCAGCGTCGGTGGTCCCTCCTACGAGCAGTACTTC	CASSVGGPSYEQYF
TRBJ2-1	TRBD2	many	TRBV12-3/TRBV12-4	TGTGCCAGCAGTGATTATAAGCGGGGGGTAGAGCAGTTCTTC	CASSDYKRGVEQFF
TRBJ2-1	TRBD2	many	TRBV7-3	TGTGCCAGCAGCTTTGATGGACTAGCGATGTACAATGAGCAGTTCTTC	CASSFDGLAMYNEQFF
TRBJ1-6	.	many	TRBV6-5	TGTGCCAGCAGTTCCCTTTTAGATGGTTATAATTCACCCCTCCACTTT	CASSSLLDGYNSPLHF
TRBJ2-5	.	few	TRBV2	TGTGCCAGAGAATACAGGGATCTGAAGACCCAGTACTTC	CAREYRDLKTQYF
TRBJ2-3	TRBD2	many	TRBV9	TGTGCCAGCAGCGATGGGACTAGCGGCACAGATACGCAGTATTTT	CASSDGTSGTDTQYF
TRBJ1-1	.	many	TRBV5-1	TGCGCCAGCAGCTTGGGGGGGGGGCCCACTGAAGCTTTCTTT	CASSLGGGPTEAFF
TRBJ2-2	.	many	TRBV19	TGTGCCAGTAGTATCGGGGCGTCGGGTTCGTCCGGGGAGCTGTTTTTT	CASSIGASGSSGELFF
TRBJ1-4	.	many	TRBV5-4	TGTGCCAGCAGCTTGGCCGCGGACGACCCGGGGGGAAAACTGTTTTTT	CASSLAADDPGGKLFF
TRBJ2-3	TRBD2	many	TRBV14	TGTGCCAGCAGCCATAATTCGGGAGGGGGTACAGATACGCAGTATTTT	CASSHNSGGGTDTQYF